This TCR beta chain comes out of a study of blood T cell repertoires in COVID-19 (dated by TCRdb to between 2020 and 2021). Background on the whole study: Samples from collaborators originated in the United States, Italy and Spain and spanned both the acute and convalescent phases of COVID-19. The material from the prospective study consisted of cDNA or gDNA derived from T cells, B-cell-depleted T cells, or PBMCs. Deeply sampled blood TCRbeta repertoires from subjects exposed to, actively infected with, or recovered from COVID-19 were included in the dataset. A freely available public database, intended as a resource for researchers studying the immune response to SARS-CoV-2, is where the repertoires were released. The samples were drawn from two sources: the first 160 participants of the ongoing ImmuneRACE study, and 1,000 to 1,500 subjects contributed by 6 global collaborators. A de-identified subject ID, COVID-19 status, age in years and sex were almost always included in the sample metadata. Where HLA class I and class II types were available, the types were taken from metadata supplied by the sample provider, not from assay-based typing.

Participants in the prospective study were enrolled through a virtual design, were aged roughly 18 to 100 years, and lived in approximately 25 United States geographic areas. In the prospective study, cohorts were assigned on the basis of participant-reported clinical history obtained from a screening survey and a study questionnaire. For ImmuneRACE Cohort 3, a participant was defined as recovered based on two consecutive negative NP/OP PCR tests, clearance by a healthcare professional, or resolution of symptoms. In the prospective study, whole blood, serum and a nasopharyngeal or oropharyngeal swab were collected from each participant by mobile phlebotomists. Participants in the prospective study had the option to provide additional blood draws and questionnaires over a roughly 2-month period. Prospective study blood samples were shipped either frozen or at room temperature before DNA extraction.

On this clone: The clone's antigen remains unknown. No per-base quality is available; no much larger clone lies one base away.

Looking up the germline V gene yields CDR1 SNHLY and CDR2 FYNNEI. The CDR3 spans 16 residues, from the cysteine through the phenylalanine. Only the CDR3 portion is preserved as DNA: 48 bases, with reading frame beginning at the first base. Relative to germline, V is missing 4 bases and J is missing 5 bases, with 9 bases of the junction outside any gene match. The paper as a whole reports these results and caveats: How much clinical and demographic metadata was included differed by source and by participant, and the metadata was provided uncurated.

TCRbeta CDR3 regions were amplified from genomic DNA using the immunoSEQ Assay, a bias-controlled multiplex PCR. The published analysis was carried out like this. The number of nucleated cells in each sample was estimated by amplification of reference gene primers within the assay. To quantify the absolute abundance of each unique TCRbeta CDR3 rearrangement, sequence reads were collapsed and filtered. For each sample, productive Simpson clonality was calculated as the square root of Simpson's diversity index over productive rearrangements. The table was pulled from immuneACCESS by TCRdb, which kept in-frame rearrangements only. Such tables lose some clones; where checked, under half of the loss comes from unresolved V genes, and the rest has no known cause. The DNA gave D and trimming, while V, J and clone size come from that table. The sample has roughly 400,000 clones on record, around 92% of them singletons. The ten largest make up less than 2% of the sample.

Source material: PBMCs or T cells enriched from blood (not recorded which). The sequence came from a woman in her twenties or thirties who had recovered from COVID-19. This chain joins TRBV2 to TRBJ2-7, with 12 central nucleotides matching TRBD2. In nucleotide form, the sequence is TGTGCCAGCAGTGCCCGCCGACTAGCGGGAGTTGACGAGCAGTACTTC. Translation gives CASSARRLAGVDEQYF.